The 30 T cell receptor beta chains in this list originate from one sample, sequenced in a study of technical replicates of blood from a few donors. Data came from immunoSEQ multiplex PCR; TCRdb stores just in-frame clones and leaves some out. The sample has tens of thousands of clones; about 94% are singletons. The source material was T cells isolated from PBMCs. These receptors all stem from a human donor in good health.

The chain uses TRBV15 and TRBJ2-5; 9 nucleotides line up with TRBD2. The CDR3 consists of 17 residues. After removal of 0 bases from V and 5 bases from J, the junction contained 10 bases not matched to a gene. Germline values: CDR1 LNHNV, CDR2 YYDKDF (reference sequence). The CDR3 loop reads CATSRDRAGGGRETQYF. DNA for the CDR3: TGTGCCACCAGCAGAGATCGAGCGGGAGGTGGTCGGGAGACCCAGTACTTC. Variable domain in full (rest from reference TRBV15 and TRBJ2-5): DAMVIQNPRYQVTQFGKPVTLSCSQTLNHNVMYWYQQKSSQAPKLLFHYYDKDFNNEADTPDNFQSRRPNTSFCFLDIRSPGLGDTAMYLCATSRDRAGGGRETQYFGPGTRLLVL.

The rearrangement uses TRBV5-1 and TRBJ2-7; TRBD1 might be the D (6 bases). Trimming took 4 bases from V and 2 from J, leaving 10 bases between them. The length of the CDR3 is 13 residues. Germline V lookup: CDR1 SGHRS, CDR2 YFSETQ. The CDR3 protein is CASSHGQTYEQYF. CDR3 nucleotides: TGCGCCAGCAGCCACGGACAGACCTACGAGCAGTACTTC.

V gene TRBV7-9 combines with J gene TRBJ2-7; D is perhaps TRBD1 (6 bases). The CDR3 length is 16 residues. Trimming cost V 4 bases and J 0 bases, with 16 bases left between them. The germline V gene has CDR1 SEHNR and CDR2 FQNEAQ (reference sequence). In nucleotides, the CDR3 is TGTGCCAGCAGCTCGGGACAACAGTTTAACTCCTACGAGCAGTACTTC. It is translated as CASSSGQQFNSYEQYF.

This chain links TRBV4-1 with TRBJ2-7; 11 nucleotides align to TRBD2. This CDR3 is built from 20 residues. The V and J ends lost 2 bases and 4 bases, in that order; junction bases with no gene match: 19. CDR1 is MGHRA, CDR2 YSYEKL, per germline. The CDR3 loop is CASSQTSGGWGDGREYEQYF. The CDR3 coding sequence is TGCGCCAGCAGCCAAACTAGCGGGGGATGGGGCGATGGAAGGGAGTACGAGCAGTACTTC.

CDR3 DNA sequence: TGCGCCAGCAGCCAAGATGCGGGGGGGCGCTCCTACAATGAGCAGTTCTTC. As protein: CASSQDAGGRSYNEQFF. The chain employs TRBV4-1 and TRBJ2-1; TRBD2 matches at 9 bases. The V gene end was trimmed by 0 bases and the J gene end by 0 bases; junction bases not matched to a gene: 3. Germline V gene sequence: CDR1 MGHRA, CDR2 YSYEKL. This CDR3 is built from 17 residues.

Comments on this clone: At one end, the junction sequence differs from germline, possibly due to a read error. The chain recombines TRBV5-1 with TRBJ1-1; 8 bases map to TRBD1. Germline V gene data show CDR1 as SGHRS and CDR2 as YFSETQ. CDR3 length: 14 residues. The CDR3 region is CASRLGFGQGEAFF. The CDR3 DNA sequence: TGCGCCAGCAGGTTGGGTTTTGGACAGGGTGAAGCTTTCTTT. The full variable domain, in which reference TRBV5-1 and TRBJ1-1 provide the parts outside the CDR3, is KAGVTQTPRYLIKTRGQQVTLSCSPISGHRSVSWYQQTPGQGLQFLFEYFSETQRNKGNFPGRFSGRQFSNSRSEMNVSTLELGDSALYLCASRLGFGQGEAFFGQGTRLTVV.

The CDR3 DNA sequence: TGCGCCAGCAGCCAAGGAGGAGGGAAACTGTTTTTT. Translating it yields CASSQGGGKLFF. The chain recombines TRBV4-1 with TRBJ1-4, with no clear D. The CDR3 sequence is 12 residues long. CDR1 and CDR2 (germline): MGHRA, YSYEKL. The V end lost 1 base, the J end lost 11 bases, and 8 bases lay between the germline ends.

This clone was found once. The CDR3 reads CASSWDRNYEQYF. CDR3 DNA sequence: TGTGCCAGCAGCTGGGACAGGAACTACGAGCAGTACTTC. The chain joins TRBV7-8 to TRBJ2-7; 8 bases match TRBD1. The germline CDR1 and CDR2 sequences are SGHVS and FQNEAQ. J lost 3 bases, V lost 4 bases, and 2 bases had no gene match. The CDR3 consists of 13 residues.

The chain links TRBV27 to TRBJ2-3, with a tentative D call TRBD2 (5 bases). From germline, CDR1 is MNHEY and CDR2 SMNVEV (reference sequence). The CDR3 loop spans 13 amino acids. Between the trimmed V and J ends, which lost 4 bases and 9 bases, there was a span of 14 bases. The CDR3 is CASSSLTLGTQYF. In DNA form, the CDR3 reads TGTGCCAGCAGTTCCCTAACACTAGGCACGCAGTATTTT.

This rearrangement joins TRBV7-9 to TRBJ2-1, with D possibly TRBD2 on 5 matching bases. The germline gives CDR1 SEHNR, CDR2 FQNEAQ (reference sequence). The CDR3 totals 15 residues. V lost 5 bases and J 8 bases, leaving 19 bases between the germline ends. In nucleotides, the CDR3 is TGTGCCAGCAGCCTCGCGGGCTCCCCTGAAGATGAGCAGTTCTTC. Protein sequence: CASSLAGSPEDEQFF.

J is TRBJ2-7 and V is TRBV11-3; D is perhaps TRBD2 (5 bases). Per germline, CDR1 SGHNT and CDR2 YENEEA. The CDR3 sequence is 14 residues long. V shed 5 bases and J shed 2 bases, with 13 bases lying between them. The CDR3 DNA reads TGTGCCAGCAGCGCGGGTAACTCTCCCTACGAGCAGTACTTC. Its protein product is CASSAGNSPYEQYF.

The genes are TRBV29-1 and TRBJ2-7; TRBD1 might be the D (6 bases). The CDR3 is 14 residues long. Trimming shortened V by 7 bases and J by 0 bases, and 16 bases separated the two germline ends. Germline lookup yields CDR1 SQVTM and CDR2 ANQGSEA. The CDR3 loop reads CSASGGTSSYEQYF. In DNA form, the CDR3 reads TGCAGCGCAAGCGGTGGGACAAGCTCCTACGAGCAGTACTTC.

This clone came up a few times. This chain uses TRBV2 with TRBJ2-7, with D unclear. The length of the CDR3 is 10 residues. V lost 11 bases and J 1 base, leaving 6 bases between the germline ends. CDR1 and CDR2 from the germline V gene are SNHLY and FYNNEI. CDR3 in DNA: TGTGCCGCCGGTTCCTACGAGCAGTACTTC. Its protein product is CAAGSYEQYF.

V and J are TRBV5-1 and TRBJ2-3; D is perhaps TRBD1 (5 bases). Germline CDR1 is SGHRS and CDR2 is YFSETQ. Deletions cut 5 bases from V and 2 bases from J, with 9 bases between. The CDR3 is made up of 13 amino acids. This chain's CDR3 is CASSSGLTDTQYF. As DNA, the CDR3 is TGCGCCAGCAGTTCAGGGCTCACAGATACGCAGTATTTT.

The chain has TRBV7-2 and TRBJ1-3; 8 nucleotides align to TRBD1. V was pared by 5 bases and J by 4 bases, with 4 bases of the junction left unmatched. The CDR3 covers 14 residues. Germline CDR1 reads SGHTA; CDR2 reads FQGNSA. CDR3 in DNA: TGTGCCAGCAGCCGGACAGGGAGGGGAAACACCATATATTTT. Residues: CASSRTGRGNTIYF.

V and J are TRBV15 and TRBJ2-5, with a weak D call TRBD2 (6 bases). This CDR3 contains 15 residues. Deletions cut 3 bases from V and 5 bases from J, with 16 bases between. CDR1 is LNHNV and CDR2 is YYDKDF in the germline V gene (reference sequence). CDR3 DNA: TGTGCCACCAGCAGGGACGGGAGCCGCCGCGAGACCCAGTACTTC. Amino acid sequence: CATSRDGSRRETQYF.

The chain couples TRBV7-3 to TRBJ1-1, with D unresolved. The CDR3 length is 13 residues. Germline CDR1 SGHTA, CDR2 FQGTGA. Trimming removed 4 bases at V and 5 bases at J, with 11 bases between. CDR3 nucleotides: TGTGCCAGCAGCTCATATACCGGGACTGAAGCTTTCTTT. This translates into CASSSYTGTEAFF.

CDR3: CASSLAGTSGSYEQYF. In DNA form, the CDR3 reads TGCGCCAGCAGCTTGGCGGGGACTAGCGGGAGCTACGAGCAGTACTTC. This sequence joins TRBV5-1 and TRBJ2-7, with TRBD2 identical over 14 bases. CDR1 SGHRS and CDR2 YFSETQ come from the germline V gene. Trimming at V came to 0 bases and at J to 3 bases, leaving 2 bases not matched to a gene. The length of the CDR3 is 16 residues.

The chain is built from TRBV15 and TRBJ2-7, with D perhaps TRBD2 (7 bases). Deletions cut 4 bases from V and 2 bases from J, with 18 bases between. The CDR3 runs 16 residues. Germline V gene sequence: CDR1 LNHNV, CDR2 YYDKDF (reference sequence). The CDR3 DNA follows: TGTGCCACCAGCAAGGGGGGGAGCGGGACCCCCTACGAGCAGTACTTC. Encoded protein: CATSKGGSGTPYEQYF.

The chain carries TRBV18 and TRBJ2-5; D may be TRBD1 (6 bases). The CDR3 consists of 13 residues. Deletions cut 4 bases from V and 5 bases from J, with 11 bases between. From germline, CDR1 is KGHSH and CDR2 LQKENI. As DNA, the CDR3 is TGTGCCAGCTCACTACCAGGGGTGGAGACCCAGTACTTC. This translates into CASSLPGVETQYF.

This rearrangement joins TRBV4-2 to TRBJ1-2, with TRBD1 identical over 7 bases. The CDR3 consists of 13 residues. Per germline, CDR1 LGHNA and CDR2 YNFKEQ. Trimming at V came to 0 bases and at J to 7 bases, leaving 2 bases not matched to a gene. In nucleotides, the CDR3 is TGTGCCAGCAGCCAAGAAGACAGGGTTGGCTACACCTTC. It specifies CASSQEDRVGYTF.

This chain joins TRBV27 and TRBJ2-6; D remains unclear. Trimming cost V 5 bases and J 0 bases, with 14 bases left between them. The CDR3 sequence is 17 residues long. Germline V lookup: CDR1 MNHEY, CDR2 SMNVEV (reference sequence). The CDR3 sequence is CASSLFSGRSGANVLTF. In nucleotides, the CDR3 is TGTGCCAGCAGTCTTTTCAGTGGTCGCTCTGGGGCCAACGTCCTGACTTTC.

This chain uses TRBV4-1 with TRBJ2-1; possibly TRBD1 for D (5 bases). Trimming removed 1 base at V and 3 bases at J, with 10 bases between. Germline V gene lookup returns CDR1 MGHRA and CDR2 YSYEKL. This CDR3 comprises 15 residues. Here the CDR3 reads CASSQVGQIYNEQFF. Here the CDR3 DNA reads TGCGCCAGCAGCCAAGTCGGACAAATCTACAATGAGCAGTTCTTC.

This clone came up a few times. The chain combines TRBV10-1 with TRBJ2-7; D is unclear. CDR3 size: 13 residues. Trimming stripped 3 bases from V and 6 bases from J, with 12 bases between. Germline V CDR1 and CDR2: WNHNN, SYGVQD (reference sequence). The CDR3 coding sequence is TGCGCCAGCAGTGAATGGGTGTCGGGCGAGCAGTACTTC. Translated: CASSEWVSGEQYF.

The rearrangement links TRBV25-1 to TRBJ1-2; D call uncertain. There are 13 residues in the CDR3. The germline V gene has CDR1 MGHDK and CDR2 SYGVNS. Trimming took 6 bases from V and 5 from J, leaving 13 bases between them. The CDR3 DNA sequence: TGTGCCAGCAGGAGCACCGGGTTATATGGCTACACCTTC. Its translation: CASRSTGLYGYTF.

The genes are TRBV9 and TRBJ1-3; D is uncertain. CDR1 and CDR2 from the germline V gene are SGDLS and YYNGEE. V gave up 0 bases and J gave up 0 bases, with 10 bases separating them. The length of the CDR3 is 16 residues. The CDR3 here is CASSVDQAYSGNTIYF. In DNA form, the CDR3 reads TGTGCCAGCAGCGTAGATCAGGCCTACTCTGGAAACACCATATATTTT.

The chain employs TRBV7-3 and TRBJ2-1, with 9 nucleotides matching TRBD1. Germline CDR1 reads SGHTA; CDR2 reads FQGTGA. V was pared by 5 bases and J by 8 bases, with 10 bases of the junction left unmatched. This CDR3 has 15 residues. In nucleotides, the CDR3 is TGTGCCAGCAGCCCTCGGGACAGGGTGATACATGAGCAGTTCTTC. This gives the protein CASSPRDRVIHEQFF.

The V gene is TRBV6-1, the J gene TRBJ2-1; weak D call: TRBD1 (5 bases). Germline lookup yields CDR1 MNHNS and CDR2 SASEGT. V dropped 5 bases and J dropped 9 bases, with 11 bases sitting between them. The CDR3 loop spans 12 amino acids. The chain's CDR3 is CASSPQGIEQFF. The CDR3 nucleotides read TGTGCCAGCAGTCCCCAGGGCATTGAGCAGTTCTTC.

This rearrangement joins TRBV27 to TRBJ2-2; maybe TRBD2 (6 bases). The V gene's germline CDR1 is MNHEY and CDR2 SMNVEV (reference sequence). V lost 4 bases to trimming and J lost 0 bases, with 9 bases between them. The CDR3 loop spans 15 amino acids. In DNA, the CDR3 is TGTGCCAGCAGTTCCCGGGGGTCGAACACCGGGGAGCTGTTTTTT. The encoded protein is CASSSRGSNTGELFF.

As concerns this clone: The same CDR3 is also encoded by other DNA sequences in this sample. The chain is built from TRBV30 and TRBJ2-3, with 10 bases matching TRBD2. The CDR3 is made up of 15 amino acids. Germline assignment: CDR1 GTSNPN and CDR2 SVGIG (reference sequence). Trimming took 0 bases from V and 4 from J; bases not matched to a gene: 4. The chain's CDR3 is CAWSVGAGGPDTQYF. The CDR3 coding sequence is TGTGCCTGGAGTGTAGGAGCGGGGGGGCCAGATACGCAGTATTTT. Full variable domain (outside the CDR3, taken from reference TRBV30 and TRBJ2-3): SQTIHQWPATLVQPVGSPLSLECTVEGTSNPNLYWYRQAAGRGLQLLFYSVGIGQISSEVPQNLSASRPQDRQFILSSKKLLLSDSGFYLCAWSVGAGGPDTQYFGPGTRLTVL.